This entry is about one T cell receptor (beta chain). J was trimmed by 3 bases and V by 3 bases; bases with no gene match: 10. CDR1 and CDR2 (germline): LNHDA, SQIVND (reference sequence). This CDR3 region has 17 residues. These data come from a study of T cells in Graves' hyperthyroidism and ophthalmopathy. RNA transcripts provided the source from which TCR beta CDR3 regions were amplified. TCR CDR3 regions were first amplified by RT-PCR with HTBI primers. Each CDR3 protein gets one entry after TCRdb re-called the multiplex PCR reads with MiXCR. The table has hundreds of thousands of distinct CDR3 sequences, approximately 25% seen once; the top ten hold about 11%.

The sequence was collected from a woman between 25 and 40 years old with Graves' ophthalmopathy. V is TRBV19 and J is TRBJ1-5; TRBD1 matches 8 bases. The sequenced material came from blood. The CDR3 sequence: CASSIWSGGPSNQPQHF. Written as DNA, the CDR3 is TGTGCCAGTAGTATCTGGTCAGGGGGCCCATCCAATCAGCCCCAGCATTTT.